This TCR beta chain came from a study of T-cell memory formation after mild COVID-19. CDR1 and CDR2 (germline): SGHVS, FNYEAQ. The CDR3 runs 16 residues. Trimming cost V 4 bases and J 6 bases; bases outside gene matches: 11. TCRdb processed the 5' RACE reads anew with MiXCR; each CDR3 protein has one entry. Here the sample spans about 170,000 distinct CDR3 sequences, 10% to 15% being singletons. This clonotype was detected only a few times. This chain uses TRBV7-6 with TRBJ1-2; 10 positions agree with TRBD1. The sequence was collected from a man aged 18-30 years who had mild COVID-19 (a few samples of this study predate the infection). Cell type and time point are not known. Sequencing was performed on PBMCs or a T cell subset sorted from them (not recorded which). The CDR3 nucleotides read TGTGCCAGCAGCTCTTCGCGGGGACAGGGGATTAATGGCTACACCTTC. Translating gives CASSSSRGQGINGYTF.